The following is a T cell receptor (beta chain) sequence with its context. Antigen unknown. The data are from a study of T cell clones after liver transplantation. About the study: TCRbeta sequencing after a pre-transplant mixed lymphocyte reaction identified graft-donor-reactive clones, later tracked in post-transplant blood. Pre-transplant mixed lymphocyte reactions yielded third-party-reactive TCRbeta sequences as comparators for graft-donor-reactive sequences. Tolerance: complete withdrawal held at least one year, liver enzymes staying within twice normal. Study observations and caveats: Low donor cell numbers restricted donor-reactive repertoire measurement in a couple of subjects.

The protocol was immunoSEQ multiplex PCR, while the TCRdb copy is restricted to in-frame clones and leaves out a portion. The data contain approximately 11,000 clones, less than 80% of them singletons. The origin of this receptor is a human patient who received a liver transplant. Part of the T cells may come from the graft donor. This sample comprised CD4+ T cells from blood, obtained approximately 30 months after liver transplant.

The CDR3 here is CASSIGRDNEQFF. CDR3 in DNA: TGTGCCAGTAGTATAGGCAGGGACAATGAGCAGTTCTTC. V and J are TRBV19 and TRBJ2-1; possibly TRBD1 for D (5 bases). CDR3 size: 13 residues. V lost 1 base and J lost 5, with 6 bases in between. The V gene's germline CDR1 is LNHDA and CDR2 SQIVND (reference sequence).